The clone carrying this T cell receptor (beta chain) was recorded at least ten times. Its antigen is not known. The read ends 3 residues before the CDR3 terminus; that terminus is restored from the germline J gene. Looked up from germline, CDR1 is ENHRY and CDR2 is SYGVKD. CDR3 length: 19 residues. J lost 0 bases, V lost 0 bases, and 9 bases had no gene match. Control and CVID samples contributed equal amounts of genomic DNA. The data were produced by immunoSEQ multiplex PCR, yet TCRdb's version contains in-frame clones alone and is incomplete. This sample has over 35,000 clones, each found more than once. This sample stems from a study of T cell clonality in common variable immunodeficiency. Whole-study results and caveats: T cell subpopulation sequencing would be needed to explain CVID clonality. Common variable immunodeficiency TCR beta sequences reportedly had fewer deletions and N-nucleotide insertions. CVID subjects shared fewer TCRbeta clones than healthy controls did.

This chain joins TRBV10-3 and TRBJ2-3; TRBD2 matches at 10 bases. The receptor was isolated from a person aged 18-70 years in good health. The sequencing sample was made of peripheral blood mononuclear cells. This CDR3 is CAISESKLAGTSSTDTQYF. The covered CDR3 bases are TGTGCCATCAGTGAGTCGAAACTAGCGGGAACTTCTAGCACAGATACG.